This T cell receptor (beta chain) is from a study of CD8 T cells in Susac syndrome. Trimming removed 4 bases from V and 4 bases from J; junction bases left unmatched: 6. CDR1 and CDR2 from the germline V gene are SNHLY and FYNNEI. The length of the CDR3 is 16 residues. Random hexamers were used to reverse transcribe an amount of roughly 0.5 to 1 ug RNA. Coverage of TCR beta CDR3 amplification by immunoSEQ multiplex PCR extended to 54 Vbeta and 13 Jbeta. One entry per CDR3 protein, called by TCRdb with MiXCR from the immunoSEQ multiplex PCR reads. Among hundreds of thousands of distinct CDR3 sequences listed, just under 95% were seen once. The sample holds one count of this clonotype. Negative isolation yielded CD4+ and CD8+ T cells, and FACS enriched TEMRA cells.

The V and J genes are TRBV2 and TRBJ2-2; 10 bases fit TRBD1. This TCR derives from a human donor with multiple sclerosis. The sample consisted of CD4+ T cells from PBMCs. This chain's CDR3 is CASSGMGQGFTGELFF. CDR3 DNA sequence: TGTGCCAGCAGTGGTATGGGACAGGGGTTCACCGGGGAGCTGTTTTTT. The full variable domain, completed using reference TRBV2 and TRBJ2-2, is EPEVTQTPSHQVTQMGQEVILRCVPISNHLYFYWYRQILGQKVEFLVSFYNNEISEKSEIFDDQFSVERPDGSNFTLKIRSTKLEDSAMYFCASSGMGQGFTGELFFGEGSRLTVL.